The present TCR beta chain was sequenced within a study of CD8 T cells in Susac syndrome. The RNA, 0.5 to 1 ug, was put through reverse transcription using random hexamers. TCRdb itself ran the immunoSEQ multiplex PCR reads through MiXCR, one entry per CDR3 protein. The profile shows 210,000 or so distinct CDR3 sequences, more than 85% of them singletons. Negative isolation yielded CD8+ and CD4+ T cells; FACS enriched TEMRA cells. Germline V CDR1 and CDR2: SGDLS, YYNGEE. J lost 1 base, V lost 4 bases, and 3 bases had no gene match. This CDR3 region has 15 residues. The V and J genes are TRBV9 and TRBJ2-2, with TRBD2 identical over 8 bases. This receptor was taken from a human donor with multiple sclerosis. The sequenced sample consisted of CD8+ T cells from PBMCs. CDR3 nucleotides: TGTGCCAGCAGCTATAGCGGGGAGAACACCGGGGAGCTGTTTTTT. Its protein is CASSYSGENTGELFF.